The 3 T cell receptor beta chains listed next were all sequenced from one sample in a study of CD8+ T cells in alopecia areata. Sequencing relied on a cDNA template that was reverse transcribed from extracted RNA. The data were produced by immunoSEQ multiplex PCR, yet TCRdb's version contains in-frame clones alone and is incomplete. Here the sample spans 130,000 or so clones, approximately 48% being singletons. The source was CD8+ T cells sorted from blood, collected at week 0. The receptors come from a human donor with alopecia areata.

The V call is TRBV2, the J call TRBJ2-1, with TRBD1 matching 7 bases. CDR1 and CDR2 from the germline V gene are SNHLY and FYNNEI. The CDR3 is made up of 14 amino acids. V gave up 3 bases and J gave up 4 bases; unmatched junction bases: 3. In DNA, the CDR3 is TGTGCCAGCAGTGACGGGACAGCTTACAATGAGCAGTTCTTC. Translation: CASSDGTAYNEQFF.

The rearrangement joins TRBV30 to TRBJ2-5; possible D gene TRBD2, 5 bases. V shed 5 bases and J shed 4 bases, with 5 bases lying between them. This CDR3 is built from 10 residues. Germline V gene sequence: CDR1 GTSNPN, CDR2 SVGIG (reference sequence). The DNA of the CDR3 is TGTGCCTGGGAGGGAGAGACCCAGTACTTC. The encoded protein is CAWEGETQYF. The variable domain in full, with the rest retrieved from reference TRBV30 and TRBJ2-5, is SQTIHQWPATLVQPVGSPLSLECTVEGTSNPNLYWYRQAAGRGLQLLFYSVGIGQISSEVPQNLSASRPQDRQFILSSKKLLLSDSGFYLCAWEGETQYFGPGTRLLVL.

V is TRBV5-6 and J is TRBJ1-2; D remains unclear. The germline V gene encodes CDR1 SGHDT and CDR2 YYEEEE. The CDR3 is 13 amino acids. Deletions cut 1 base from V and 3 bases from J, with 7 bases between. CDR3 nucleotides: TGTGCCAGCAGCTTGATGGCAGACTATGGCTACACCTTC. Its translation: CASSLMADYGYTF.